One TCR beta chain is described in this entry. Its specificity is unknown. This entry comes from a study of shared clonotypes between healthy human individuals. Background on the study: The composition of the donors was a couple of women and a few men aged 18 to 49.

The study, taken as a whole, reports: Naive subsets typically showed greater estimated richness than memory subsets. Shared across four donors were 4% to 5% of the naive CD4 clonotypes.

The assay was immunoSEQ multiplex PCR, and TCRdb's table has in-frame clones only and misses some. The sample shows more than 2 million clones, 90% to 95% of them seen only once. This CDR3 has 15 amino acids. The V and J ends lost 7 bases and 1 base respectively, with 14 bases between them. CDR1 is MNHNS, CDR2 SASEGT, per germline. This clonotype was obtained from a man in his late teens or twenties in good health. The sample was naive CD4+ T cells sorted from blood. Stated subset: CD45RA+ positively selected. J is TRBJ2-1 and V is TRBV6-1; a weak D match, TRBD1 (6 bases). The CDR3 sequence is CASTKSQGSYNEQFF. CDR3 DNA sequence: TGTGCCAGCACCAAATCCCAGGGGTCCTACAATGAGCAGTTCTTC.